This T cell receptor beta chain was recovered during a study of T cells after yellow fever vaccination. Study-wide results and limits: In post-booster samples, most primary-vaccination clones reappeared (roughly 96% CD4, about 91% CD8).

MiXCR, applied by TCRdb to the 5' RACE reads, yields one record per CDR3 protein. The sample holds some 240,000 distinct CDR3 sequences, about 5.2% seen once. The CDR3 sequence is 17 residues long. From germline, CDR1 is LGHNA and CDR2 YSLEER. V was clipped by 0 bases and J by 7 bases; unmatched bases: 9. This clonotype was seen repeatedly, ten times or more. Its specificity is unknown. The chain recombines TRBV4-3 with TRBJ2-3, with 11 bases identical to TRBD2. The sequence derives from a man younger than 35 who received the YFV17D yellow fever vaccine. This sample comprised CD4+ T cells sorted from PBMCs, obtained on the day of the yellow fever booster vaccination. For the CDR3, the DNA is TGCGCCAGCAGCCAAGAAAGAAATCTAGCGGGGGGTTATACGCAGTATTTT. Translated: CASSQERNLAGGYTQYF.